This T cell receptor (beta chain) was profiled in a study of cytomegalovirus exposure and HLA in healthy donors. The PCR was carried out with 60 Vbeta primers and 13 Jbeta primers. As handled by the study authors: Later analysis identified roughly 82 million unique TCR beta chains, approximately 11 million shared. Data came from immunoSEQ multiplex PCR; TCRdb stores just in-frame clones and leaves some out. V, J and clone size were drawn from that table, and D and trimming were deduced from the DNA. The table has 90,000 to 120,000 clones, around 77% seen once. Regarding donors, all were healthy bone marrow donors. Study outcomes and limitations: Prior analysis indicated that the majority of TCR beta V segments exhibited productivity approximately 90% or approximately 30% of the time.

As concerns this clone: Its specificity is not known.

The CDR3 has 13 amino acids. CDR1 and CDR2 from the germline V gene are GTSNPN and SVGIG (reference sequence). The V and J ends lost 3 bases and 6 bases, in that order; junction bases with no gene match: 8. The receptor was derived from a male donor in good health and CMV-seronegative. This chain joins TRBV30 and TRBJ2-7, with 7 bases that match TRBD1. Sequencing was carried out using PBMCs. Written as DNA, the CDR3 is TGTGCCTGGAGCCCCTTGAGGGGGCGCGAGCAGTACTTC. Translation: CAWSPLRGREQYF.